This T cell receptor (beta chain) was retrieved from a study of cytomegalovirus exposure and HLA in healthy donors. For the study at large: Among over 300 genotyped donors, roughly 81% fell in the Caucasian-associated ancestry cluster.

CDR3 length: 14 residues. The germline gives CDR1 SGHDT, CDR2 YYEEEE. V lost 3 bases, J lost 7 bases, and 11 bases lay in between. PCR was performed using 60 Vbeta and 13 Jbeta primers. Measured with immunoSEQ multiplex PCR; TCRdb has only the in-frame clones, and not every one. The sample holds about 140,000 clones, around 80% seen once. This clone was detected a few times. Antigen unknown. Study results and limitations: Later analysis showed TCR association rates varying by HLA locus, highest for DRB1 and lowest for HLA-C. Several of the most significant clusters appeared, in a later analysis, to be linked to common viral pathogens. Cytomegalovirus association was assigned to more than 150 TCR beta chains.

The clonotype originates from a woman aged 40 to 50 in good health and CMV-seropositive. Sequenced material: PBMCs. This chain links TRBV5-6 with TRBJ1-6, with D maybe TRBD1 (5 bases). The CDR3 coding sequence is TGTGCCAGCAGCTCACAGGCTGGGAATTCACCCCTCCACTTT. It translates to CASSSQAGNSPLHF.